The 5 T cell receptor beta chains presented below share a single source sample, sequenced in a study of CD8+ T cells in alopecia areata. Markers used for sorting pooled cutaneous lymph node cells were CD4, CD8alpha, NKG2D, NKG2ACE and others. cDNA prepared by RNA extraction and subsequent reverse transcription served as the template for sequencing. Using immunoSEQ multiplex PCR, the repertoire was profiled, and TCRdb retains in-frame clones only, with some absent. The sample shows about 270,000 clones, none of them appearing just once. Sequencing was carried out using CD4+ T cells sorted from a lymph node. Receptor source: a C3H/HeJ mouse with alopecia areata. The strain's MHC type: H2-k.

With regard to this clone: Any gene name here is a mouse gene name. The sequenced fragment ends 4 residues before the CDR3 boundary, so the rest is inferred from the germline J gene. Other DNA variants within this sample encode the same CDR3. The genes are TRBV19 and TRBJ1-2; D ambiguous. V lost 2 bases and J lost 0, with 5 bases in between. Germline CDR1 reads FNHDT; CDR2 reads SITEND (reference sequence). This CDR3 spans 13 amino acids. CDR3 DNA (partial): TGTGCCAGCAGTATTAGGGCAAACTCC. Its protein is CASSIRANS. The full CDR3 sequence reads CASSIRANSDYTF. The full variable domain, its missing parts supplied by reference TRBV19 and TRBJ1-2, is GGIITQTPKFLIGQEGQKLTLKCQQNFNHDTMYWYRQDSGKGLRLIYYSITENDLQKGDLSEGYDASREKKSSFSLTVTSAQKNEMAVFLCASSIRANSDYTFGSGTRLLVI.

A few counts support this clone. Mouse names are used for the genes. Read coverage stops 4 residues before the CDR3 terminus; the germline J gene supplies the remainder. This chain joins TRBV5 and TRBJ1-1; no clear D gene. CDR1 and CDR2 from the germline V gene are LGHNA and YNLKQL (reference sequence). The CDR3 runs to 12 residues. The covered CDR3 bases are TGTGCCAGCAGCCCTCAACTGGGA. Protein sequence: CASSPQLG. Given in full, the CDR3 is CASSPQLGEVFF.

A word on this clone: Gene names and germline match the mouse. Coverage ceases 3 residues before the CDR3 finishes, and the germline J gene fills in the end. The chain uses TRBV13-1 and TRBJ1-6; TRBD1 agrees at 8 bases. TRBJ1-6 is an open reading frame, and its role is uncertain. The germline V gene has CDR1 NSHNY and CDR2 SYGAGN. The CDR3 extends over 14 amino acids. V shed 3 bases, J shed 5 bases, and the junction held 1 base outside the gene matches. The CDR3 bases that were read are TGTGCCAGCAGTGGGGGACAGGATAATTCGCCC. Protein product: CASSGGQDNSP. From start to end, the CDR3 is CASSGGQDNSPLYF.

This clone was seen a handful of times. Each gene name is a mouse one. From the germline J gene comes the end of the CDR3, since the read stops 4 residues before it. This CDR3 is also generated by other DNA sequences in the sample. The chain has TRBV13-2 and TRBJ2-2, with a tentative D call TRBD2 (7 bases). CDR3 size: 15 residues. The germline V and J ends were trimmed by 2 bases and 1 base, with 9 bases remaining between them. Germline assignment: CDR1 NNHNN and CDR2 SYGAGS (reference sequence). The CDR3 bases that were read are TGTGCCAGCGGTGACTGGGGGCTAAACACCGGG. Its translation is CASGDWGLNTG. The full CDR3 is CASGDWGLNTGQLYF.

Comment on this clone: The gene names here belong to mouse. The read terminates 4 residues ahead of where the CDR3 ends, so the germline J gene completes it. This sequence joins TRBV13-3 and TRBJ2-7, with 10 positions matching TRBD2. The CDR3 has 14 residues. The V gene's germline CDR1 is NNHDY and CDR2 SYVADS. CDR3 amino acids: CASRVTGGRDEQYF. The CDR3 bases that were read are TGTGCCAGCAGGGTGACTGGGGGGAGGGAT.